This T cell receptor (beta chain) was identified in a study of blood T cell repertoires in COVID-19. Recruitment covered about 26 US areas and drew participants whose ages spanned roughly 18 to 100 years. Libraries were prepared by immunoSEQ multiplex PCR; TCRdb keeps only in-frame clonotypes and omits some of them. The table shows some 300,000 clones, with more than 70% occurring only once. This receptor was obtained from an older woman in a cohort exposed to, infected with or recovered from COVID-19 (not recorded which). Sequencing used PBMCs or T cells enriched from blood (not recorded which).

CDR3: CASSLDGGAREQYF. CDR3 nucleotide sequence: TGCGCCAGCAGCTTGGATGGGGGGGCGAGGGAGCAGTACTTC. This chain links TRBV5-1 with TRBJ2-7; possible D gene TRBD2, 7 bases. The V end was cut by 0 bases, the J end by 7 bases, with 14 bases between. CDR3 length: 14 residues. In germline, CDR1 is SGHRS, CDR2 YFSETQ.